This entry features one T cell receptor beta chain sequence. Its antigen remains unidentified. The sample holds no much larger clone one base away, and base qualities are not on file. The source of the sample is a study of immune characteristics of hereditary and idiopathic chronic pancreatitis. A note on the overall study: Local immune cells and TCRbeta repertoires in the pancreas were profiled in this study for hereditary and idiopathic chronic pancreatitis, with control organ donor pancreases used for comparison. TCRbeta sequencing included a few control pancreases, 7 or 8 pancreases with hereditary chronic pancreatitis and about six pancreases with idiopathic chronic pancreatitis. Minimal in vitro experimental manipulation of pancreas-infiltrating T cells was the reason the gDNA-based approach was selected.

Library preparation was by the immunoSEQ multiplex PCR assay. From pancreatic genomic DNA, the TCRbeta CDR3 region and adjacent sequences were amplified and sequenced. The authors' pipeline ran thus. Productive clonality and productive rearrangement counts were measured along with repertoire diversity, which was expressed as a mean normalized Shannon-Wiener index. Control and chronic pancreatitis repertoire metrics were compared with the nonparametric Mann-Whitney U test. CDR3beta sequences with identical amino acid composition and length across subjects were defined as shared clonotypes. Drawn from immuneACCESS, this table holds only the in-frame rearrangements with V and J called that TCRdb kept. Clones are partly lost; checked studies trace under half to an unresolved V gene and leave the rest unexplained. V, J and clone size reflect that table, while D and trimming were determined from the DNA. This sample lists around 6,200 clones; more than 65% were detected once. The leading ten clones occupy around 7.8% of the sample.

A distance of 18 bases separates the germline ends of V and J, which lose 0 bases and 6 bases respectively. There are 16 amino acids in the CDR3, from cysteine to phenylalanine inclusive. The DNA shown is the 48-base CDR3, in frame from base 1. In the germline V gene, CDR1 corresponds to SGHRS and CDR2 to YFSETQ. Patients undergoing total pancreatectomy with islet autotransplantation (TPIAT) were the source of the chronic pancreatitis pancreas tissue. Included chronic pancreatitis patients had no known history of diabetes. For TCRbeta sequencing, genomic DNA was extracted directly from bulk pancreas tissue without sorting T cells. Pancreas tissues were collected consecutively from patients and organ donors at two US centers. What the authors observed across the whole study: Hereditary and idiopathic chronic pancreatitis differed in Vbeta-Jbeta gene family usage, including TRBV10, TRBV19, TRBV23 and TRBV5. Both chronic pancreatitis groups showed significantly increased TCRbeta repertoire diversity and reduced clonality versus controls. Among 10 to 15 chronic pancreatitis patients, the number of productive TCR rearrangements showed a positive correlation with disease severity scores. Chronic pancreatitis caused by alcohol use was not included in the study. Because patient tissue could only be obtained at the time of TPIAT, differences in disease duration may have influenced the immune findings.

The source of this sequence is a human donor with chronic pancreatitis. The chain joins TRBV5-1 to TRBJ1-2; TRBD1 is possibly the D segment (5 matching bases). The specimen was pancreas tissue with hereditary chronic pancreatitis. The CDR3 here reads CASSLAFSQGSNGYTF. The DNA sequence is as follows: TGCGCCAGCAGCTTGGCTTTTAGCCAGGGTAGCAATGGCTACACCTTC.